Following are 28 T cell receptor beta chains from one sample sequenced in a study of blood T cell repertoires in COVID-19. The protocol was immunoSEQ multiplex PCR, while the TCRdb copy is restricted to in-frame clones and leaves out a portion. The sample lists hundreds of thousands of clones; roughly 90% were seen once. Material: PBMCs or T cells enriched from blood (not recorded which). The source is a young woman who had recovered from COVID-19.

The chain recombines TRBV7-8 with TRBJ2-3, with 8 nucleotides matching TRBD1. This CDR3 is 18 amino acids long. Unmatched junction bases numbered 12, after V lost 1 base and J lost 3 bases. Germline CDR1 is SGHVS and CDR2 is FQNEAQ. The CDR3 DNA follows: TGTGCCAGCAGCTTAGTTTCAGGGGGCGCCCTTATTACAGATACGCAGTATTTT. Encoded protein: CASSLVSGGALITDTQYF.

The chain carries TRBV12-5 and TRBJ2-3; 7 positions agree with TRBD2. The CDR3 has 16 residues. The trim removed 5 bases at V and 2 bases at J, leaving 10 bases unmatched. The germline V gene has CDR1 LGHNT and CDR2 FRNRAP. The chain's CDR3 is CASGAILARNTDTQYF. The CDR3, as DNA: TGTGCTAGTGGTGCCATACTAGCGCGAAACACAGATACGCAGTATTTT.

This chain joins TRBV12-3 or TRBV12-4 and TRBJ2-7, with D uncertain. The CDR3 is 13 residues long. Trimming pared 7 bases from V and 0 bases from J, leaving 10 bases between. CDR3 residues: CASTLGVSYEQYF. In DNA form, the CDR3 reads TGTGCCAGCACCCTAGGAGTCTCCTACGAGCAGTACTTC.

V gene TRBV24-1 combines with J gene TRBJ2-3, with 11 bases fitting TRBD2. CDR1 is KGHDR and CDR2 is SFDVKD in the germline V gene. The CDR3 is made up of 19 amino acids. V shed 2 bases and J 0 bases; nucleotides not matched to a gene: 9. This CDR3 reads CATSDSTTSGVPSTDTQYF. The CDR3 DNA reads TGTGCCACCAGTGATTCAACGACTAGCGGGGTCCCTAGCACAGATACGCAGTATTTT.

The V and J genes are TRBV28 and TRBJ2-2; D might be TRBD1 (5 bases). This CDR3 is built from 13 residues. Germline lookup yields CDR1 MDHEN and CDR2 SYDVKM. V lost 3 bases and J 4 bases, leaving 6 bases between the germline ends. Here the CDR3 reads CASSLQGTGELFF. In DNA form, the CDR3 reads TGTGCCAGCAGTTTGCAGGGCACCGGGGAGCTGTTTTTT.

This rearrangement joins TRBV5-1 to TRBJ2-2, with a tentative D call TRBD2 (6 bases). The V and J ends lost 4 bases and 1 base respectively, with 14 bases between them. Germline loops: CDR1 SGHRS, CDR2 YFSETQ. The CDR3 is 16 amino acids. CDR3 bases: TGCGCCAGCAGCCTATTGGGACTCCTGAACACCGGGGAGCTGTTTTTT. As protein: CASSLLGLLNTGELFF.

The CDR3 sequence: CASSGEVRTGFSGNTIYF. CDR3 nucleotide sequence: TGTGCCAGCAGTGGGGAAGTCCGGACAGGGTTCTCTGGAAACACCATATATTTT. The chain is built from TRBV7-9 and TRBJ1-3, with TRBD1 identical over 8 bases. CDR1 is SEHNR, CDR2 FQNEAQ, per germline (reference sequence). J was trimmed by 0 bases and V by 6 bases; bases with no gene match: 13. CDR3 length equals 18 residues.

The chain links TRBV7-6 to TRBJ2-1; D might be TRBD2 (6 bases). The germline V and J ends were trimmed by 1 base and 3 bases, with 16 bases remaining between them. The CDR3 runs 17 residues. Germline lookup yields CDR1 SGHVS and CDR2 FNYEAQ. CDR3 coding DNA: TGTGCCAGCAGCTTAGGTTGGGATTTAGCGGACTACAATGAGCAGTTCTTC. Translated, it gives CASSLGWDLADYNEQFF.

The chain combines TRBV5-1 with TRBJ1-2; TRBD1 agrees at 8 bases. Unmatched junction bases numbered 8, after V lost 4 bases and J lost 6 bases. The CDR3 is 14 residues long. Germline CDR1 reads SGHRS; CDR2 reads YFSETQ. The CDR3 is CASSEGTGSDGYTF. In nucleotides, the CDR3 is TGCGCCAGCAGCGAGGGGACAGGTAGTGATGGCTACACCTTC.

The rearrangement uses TRBV7-6 and TRBJ2-7, with 8 bases identical to TRBD2. This CDR3 has 16 amino acids. Looked up from germline, CDR1 is SGHVS and CDR2 is FNYEAQ. Germline trimming cut 2 bases from V and 5 bases from J; bases unmatched to any gene: 11. For the CDR3, the DNA is TGTGCCAGCAGCTTACCCCCCCCGGGAGGGGACGACGAGCAGTACTTC. Its protein product is CASSLPPPGGDDEQYF.

The chain combines TRBV18 with TRBJ1-1, with 7 bases fitting TRBD1. Per the germline V gene, CDR1 is KGHSH and CDR2 is LQKENI. The J segment lost 6 bases and the V segment lost 3 bases, leaving 7 bases of the junction unmatched. CDR3 length: 14 residues. As DNA, the CDR3 is TGTGCCAGCTCACCCGCGACAGGGAGGTCTGAAGCTTTCTTT. This translates into CASSPATGRSEAFF.

DNA for the CDR3: TGTGCCAGCAGCTTGGGCGGGATTCTCGCCTACGAGCAGTACTTC. Encoded protein: CASSLGGILAYEQYF. This chain uses TRBV5-4 with TRBJ2-7, with D tentatively TRBD2 (6 bases). Germline V lookup: CDR1 SGHNT, CDR2 YYREEE (reference sequence). Trimming took off 0 bases at V and 2 bases at J, with 12 bases between the two ends. This CDR3 comprises 15 residues.

The chain employs TRBV9 and TRBJ1-3, with 9 bases identical to TRBD1. CDR3 length: 17 amino acids. The V segment lost 1 base and the J segment 2 bases; nucleotides outside the gene matches: 7. Germline CDR1 SGDLS, CDR2 YYNGEE. The chain's CDR3 is CASSVWGQGLAGNTIYF. CDR3 bases: TGTGCCAGCAGCGTATGGGGACAGGGTCTGGCTGGAAACACCATATATTTT.

This chain links TRBV4-1 with TRBJ2-1; 7 bases line up with TRBD1. The CDR3 runs to 16 residues. The germline gives CDR1 MGHRA, CDR2 YSYEKL. V lost 6 bases, J lost 5 bases, and 13 bases stayed unmatched. The CDR3 bases are TGCGCCAGCAGTCGTATGCCCGGGACAGTAAACAATGAGCAGTTCTTC. This encodes CASSRMPGTVNNEQFF.

This rearrangement joins TRBV4-1 to TRBJ2-7, with TRBD2 matching over 11 bases. Looked up from germline, CDR1 is MGHRA and CDR2 is YSYEKL. CDR3 length equals 16 residues. V was pared by 0 bases and J by 2 bases, with 3 bases of the junction left unmatched. CDR3 sequence: CASSQDFSGRAYEQYF. DNA for the CDR3: TGCGCCAGCAGCCAAGATTTTAGCGGGAGGGCCTACGAGCAGTACTTC.

The V and J genes are TRBV3-1 (or the pseudogene TRBV3-2) and TRBJ1-1; a weak D match, TRBD1 (5 bases). Deletions cut 1 base from V and 11 bases from J, with 11 bases between. Germline lookup yields CDR1 LGHDT and CDR2 YNNKEL (reference sequence). This CDR3 has 12 residues. Here the CDR3 DNA reads TGTGCCAGCAGCCAAGTCGGGGGAAGGGCTTTCTTT. Its protein is CASSQVGGRAFF.

V usage is TRBV7-2 and J usage is TRBJ2-3; D perhaps matches TRBD2 (6 bases). CDR1 SGHTA and CDR2 FQGNSA come from the germline V gene. CDR3 size: 16 residues. Trimming left V 3 bases short and J 1 base short, with 14 bases between. The CDR3 DNA is TGTGCCAGCAGCTTTAAACTAGCCGTGGGCACAGATACGCAGTATTTT. Its translation is CASSFKLAVGTDTQYF.

The rearrangement joins TRBV28 to TRBJ1-2; a weak D match, TRBD1 (6 bases). CDR1 is MDHEN and CDR2 is SYDVKM in the germline V gene. The V gene lost 5 bases and the J gene lost 5 bases, with 9 bases spanning the gap. The CDR3 is 12 residues long. The CDR3 region is CASSPDSYGYTF. The CDR3 bases are TGTGCCAGCAGTCCGGACAGTTATGGCTACACCTTC.

The chain has TRBV3-1 (or the pseudogene TRBV3-2) and TRBJ2-7; TRBD2 agrees at 9 bases. This CDR3 region has 15 residues. In germline, CDR1 is LGHDT, CDR2 YNNKEL (reference sequence). V was clipped by 4 bases and J by 4 bases; unmatched bases: 8. The CDR3 loop is CASSPPGTSIYEQYF. In DNA, the CDR3 is TGTGCCAGCAGCCCCCCCGGGACTAGCATTTACGAGCAGTACTTC.

The rearrangement uses TRBV5-1 and TRBJ2-7; TRBD2 matches at 13 bases. The CDR3 has 16 residues. Germline CDR1 and CDR2: SGHRS and YFSETQ. V lost 0 bases, J lost 4 bases, and 4 bases stayed unmatched. The CDR3 spells CASSLAGTSGIYEQYF. CDR3 bases: TGCGCCAGCAGCTTGGCGGGGACTAGCGGGATTTACGAGCAGTACTTC.

The chain has TRBV10-3 and TRBJ2-7; a possible D gene is TRBD2 (6 bases). Germline CDR1 and CDR2: ENHRY and SYGVKD. The CDR3 has 15 residues. The germline V and J ends were trimmed by 7 bases and 0 bases, with 16 bases remaining between them. CDR3 loop: CAITRGDGSSYEQYF. CDR3 nucleotide sequence: TGTGCCATCACCCGAGGGGACGGGAGCTCCTACGAGCAGTACTTC.

This clone has just a few counts. The chain carries TRBV18 and TRBJ1-2; D may be TRBD1 (5 bases). CDR1 is KGHSH, CDR2 LQKENI, per germline. Trimming stripped 3 bases from V and 4 bases from J, with 18 bases between. The CDR3 spans 16 residues. The CDR3 sequence is CASSPGSLRDIYGYTF. The CDR3 DNA reads as TGTGCCAGCTCACCCGGTAGCCTCAGGGATATCTATGGCTACACCTTC. The variable domain in full, with the rest retrieved from reference TRBV18 and TRBJ1-2, is NAGVMQNPRHLVRRRGQEARLRCSPMKGHSHVYWYRQLPEEGLKFMVYLQKENIIDESGMPKERFSAEFPKEGPSILRIQQVVRGDSAAYFCASSPGSLRDIYGYTFGSGTRLTVV.

The sample holds a few counts of this clone. This rearrangement joins TRBV6-2 or TRBV6-3 to TRBJ2-1, with TRBD2 matching 9 bases. Germline V CDR1 and CDR2: MNHEY, SVGEGT. Germline trimming cut 6 bases from V and 2 bases from J; bases unmatched to any gene: 5. The CDR3 consists of 15 residues. This CDR3 reads CASSATSGPYNEQFF. The DNA of the CDR3 is TGTGCCAGCAGCGCTACTAGCGGGCCCTACAATGAGCAGTTCTTC.

V gene TRBV5-1 combines with J gene TRBJ2-3; 12 bases line up with TRBD2. The CDR3 length is 18 residues. The V gene end was trimmed by 4 bases and the J gene end by 3 bases; junction bases not matched to a gene: 12. Germline CDR1 SGHRS, CDR2 YFSETQ. CDR3 protein: CASSLRPRTSGNTDTQYF. As DNA, the CDR3 is TGCGCCAGCAGCCTACGCCCTAGGACTAGCGGGAATACAGATACGCAGTATTTT.

V usage is TRBV12-5 and J usage is TRBJ2-1; perhaps TRBD2 as D (5 bases). V dropped 3 bases and J dropped 5 bases, with 11 bases sitting between them. The CDR3 spans 14 residues. Germline V gene sequence: CDR1 LGHNT, CDR2 FRNRAP. The CDR3 nucleotides read TGTGCTAGTGGTTTCGGACTCTCTCACAATGAGCAGTTCTTC. It is translated as CASGFGLSHNEQFF.

The chain links TRBV19 to TRBJ2-1; TRBD2 matches at 11 bases. CDR3 size: 21 residues. V lost 5 bases and J lost 4; bases outside the gene matches: 22. Germline V gene sequence: CDR1 LNHDA, CDR2 SQIVND (reference sequence). The CDR3 sequence: CASSLLGLAGGPSFSYNEQFF. The CDR3 DNA reads TGTGCCAGTAGTCTCTTAGGTCTAGCGGGAGGACCTAGTTTTTCTTACAATGAGCAGTTCTTC.

This chain connects TRBV12-3 or TRBV12-4 to TRBJ1-5; D gene uncertain. Trimming stripped 4 bases from V and 10 bases from J, with 14 bases between. This CDR3 contains 13 residues. This chain's CDR3 is CASSSVARGPQHF. CDR3 bases: TGTGCCAGCAGTTCCGTGGCCCGAGGCCCCCAGCATTTT.

The rearrangement links TRBV7-2 to TRBJ2-7, with 7 bases matching TRBD2. Germline assignment: CDR1 SGHTA and CDR2 FQGNSA. V dropped 5 bases and J dropped 6; count of bases not matched to a gene: 10. CDR3 size: 14 residues. The CDR3 nucleotides are TGTGCCAGCAGCACAGGACTAGTTCCCGCCGAGCAGTACTTC. This translates into CASSTGLVPAEQYF. Full variable domain (outside the CDR3, taken from reference TRBV7-2 and TRBJ2-7): GAGVSQSPSNKVTEKGKDVELRCDPISGHTALYWYRQSLGQGLEFLIYFQGNSAPDKSGLPSDRFSAERTGGSVSTLTIQRTQQEDSAVYLCASSTGLVPAEQYFGPGTRLTVT.